This TCR beta chain was sequenced during a study of shared clonotypes between healthy human individuals (dated by TCRdb to about 2020). Study-level background: A couple of women and a few men aged 18 to 49 years were included in the cohort. For each donor, three plates each were used for CD4 naive and CD4 memory, two plates were used for CD8 naive, and one plate was used for CD8 memory. To estimate repertoire size and how much clonotypes are shared between individuals, the study performed deep sequencing of blood TCR repertoires from a few healthy adults. To increase sequencing depth and limit assay-specific biases, TCR repertoire library preparation and sequencing were carried out by different laboratories using diverse techniques. Per donor, leukapheresis produced somewhere between about 0.9 and 9.5 billion PBMCs.

Results and caveats for the whole study, not just this receptor: About 5% of naive CD4, roughly 3.6% of naive CD8, approximately 2% of memory CD4, and 0.35% to 0.5% of memory CD8 clonotypes were shared across a few donors. Only blood was sampled, and tissue TCR repertoires likely differ from those in blood. Because the study included a small number of donors, the genetic and exposure-history diversity represented was limited. Naive subsets generally had larger estimated clonotype richness than memory subsets. Clonotypes shared by all four sorted-subset donors showed higher generation probabilities than non-shared clonotypes. Pairwise subsampling indicated that sequencing depth was expected to affect the degree of clonotype sharing among donors. Rarefaction of sorted-subset datasets indicated incomplete sequencing despite the large sequencing depth.

The donors were healthy, HIV-negative adults with no recently reported acute infections or vaccinations. All donors were Caucasian adults living in Nashville, Tennessee, USA. CD4+ T cells were enriched through magnetic negative selection, after which naive cells were positively selected on CD45RA and the remaining negative fraction served as the memory subset. After blood collection by leukapheresis, PBMCs were isolated using Ficoll-Histopaque density gradient centrifugation and then cryopreserved in the vapor phase of liquid nitrogen. Analytical flow cytometry was used to check the purity and quantity of each magnetically sorted T cell population. Genomic DNA was isolated from every sorted fraction and measured by UV absorbance on a Nanodrop 2000c. This clone showed up just a few times. Its target antigen remains unknown. Base qualities were left out, and no much larger clone turns up one base away.

The V and J ends are trimmed by 5 bases and 8 bases, leaving 12 bases between them. Including the terminal cysteine and phenylalanine, the CDR3 comprises 12 residues. Kept here is only the CDR3 DNA, which spans 36 bases and is read in frame from base 1. In the germline V gene, CDR1 corresponds to MDHEN and CDR2 to SYDVKM. Using the deep immunoSEQ assay, TCR CDR3 regions were amplified from genomic DNA by multiplex PCR. Genomic DNA extracted from each cell subset was distributed evenly over all wells of several immunoSEQ 96-well plates, and each plate served as one replicate. For sorted subsets, about 220 ng of genomic DNA, equivalent to some 30,000 T cell genomes, went into each replicate PCR. Purified libraries were measured with a Qubit 3.0 fluorometer, size-checked on a Bioanalyzer 2100, and measured again with the KAPA Library Quantification kit. Every immunoSEQ 96-well plate was sequenced on a dedicated single-read 150-cycle Illumina NextSeq 550 flow cell. Processing in the source paper ran as follows. Because only junctional sequences without quality scores were contained in the immunoSEQ output, filtering matching that applied to full-length reads could not be performed. To assign V/J genes and CDR3, sequences were annotated using PyIR, a Python wrapper for IgBLAST v1.9, with IMGT germline references. Reads were removed for weak V/J assignments (E-value above 1e-6), missing CDR3, stop codons, out-of-frame junctions, or ambiguous translated residues. V3J clonotypes were defined by identical inferred V gene, J gene, and CDR3 amino acid sequence. The percentage overlap between two repertoires was calculated by dividing the number of shared unique clonotypes by the size of the smaller repertoire. Richness of each repertoire was evaluated using RTK rarefaction, the Chao1 estimator, and Recon v2.1 estimates of unobserved clonotypes. Generation probabilities for all TCRbeta clonotypes obtained by the gDNA method from four donors were computed using OLGA. TCRdb obtained this table from immuneACCESS and retained in-frame rearrangements with V and J assigned. These tables miss some clones; where compared with another copy, unresolved V genes account for less than half of the shortfall, and the remainder is unexplained. The V and J calls and the clone size are those of that table, but D and trimming were determined from the DNA. The sample data list under 1,100,000 clones, and about 80% of these were observed just once. Roughly 0.62% of the sample goes to the ten largest clones.

The receptor chain draws on TRBV28 and TRBJ1-2, with the D gene not confidently named. The specimen was memory CD4+ T cells from PBMCs. Taken with the paper, the label for cell subset or site translates to: CD45RA-negative fraction. The receptor's source is a man younger than 30 in good health. Some clones in this sample may be carry-over from other donors' samples. The nucleotides are TGTGCCAGCAGTCGACCTATCGGGGGCTACACCTTC. The translation is CASSRPIGGYTF.